Shown below are 27 T cell receptor beta chains from a single sample sequenced in a study of cytotoxic CD8 clonotypes in ibrutinib-treated CLL. The table came from immunoSEQ multiplex PCR; TCRdb's copy has only in-frame clones and leaves some out. The sample lists about 160,000 clones; about 88% were seen once. The specimen was PBMCs, collected at disease progression, from a patient treated with ibrutinib. All receptors derive from a human donor with chronic lymphocytic leukemia.

The V and J genes are TRBV2 and TRBJ2-5; 10 positions agree with TRBD2. The trim removed 3 bases at V and 4 bases at J, leaving 2 bases unmatched. Per germline, CDR1 SNHLY and CDR2 FYNNEI. CDR3 length: 14 amino acids. DNA of the CDR3: TGTGCCAGCAGTGATCCTAGCGGGAGAGAGACCCAGTACTTC. Translating gives CASSDPSGRETQYF.

Here the CDR3 reads CASSIRGVEQYF. CDR3 coding DNA: TGTGCCAGCAGCATTAGGGGGGTCGAGCAGTACTTC. The gene calls are TRBV11-3 and TRBJ2-7; either TRBD1 or TRBD2 may supply D (6 bases each). The germline gives CDR1 SGHNT, CDR2 YENEEA. The CDR3 totals 12 residues. Trimming took off 5 bases at V and 6 bases at J, with 11 bases between the two ends.

The chain links TRBV6-1 to TRBJ1-5; 7 bases line up with TRBD1. V lost 7 bases to trimming and J lost 5 bases; unmatched junction nucleotides: 8. CDR3 length: 14 amino acids. Germline assignment: CDR1 MNHNS and CDR2 SASEGT. The CDR3 DNA follows: TGTGCCAGCACGGGGGGAACAGGGGATCAGCCCCAGCATTTT. Its translation is CASTGGTGDQPQHF.

The genes are TRBV9 and TRBJ2-5; 7 bases match TRBD2. CDR3 length: 16 residues. Germline-derived CDR1 and CDR2 are SGDLS and YYNGEE. The ends lost 1 base at V and 4 bases at J; junction bases unmatched: 10. The CDR3, as DNA: TGTGCCAGCAGCGTAAGGGAGGGAGGTAGGATAGAGACCCAGTACTTC. The encoded protein is CASSVREGGRIETQYF.

The V call is TRBV10-1, the J call TRBJ1-1; the match to TRBD1 covers 7 bases. This CDR3 is built from 15 residues. The ends lost 3 bases at V and 4 bases at J; junction bases unmatched: 8. Germline V CDR1 and CDR2: WNHNN, SYGVQD (reference sequence). The CDR3 DNA follows: TGCGCCAGCAGTGATATCAGGGGGATCGGCACTGAAGCTTTCTTT. Its protein is CASSDIRGIGTEAFF.

The CDR3 spells CSVYTDAGANVLTF. The CDR3 region has the DNA TGCAGCGTTTATACAGATGCTGGGGCCAACGTCCTGACTTTC. The rearrangement uses TRBV29-1 and TRBJ2-6; no clear D gene. The germline V gene has CDR1 SQVTM and CDR2 ANQGSEA. The CDR3 is 14 residues long. V was trimmed by 5 bases and J by 2 bases, leaving 10 bases between them.

The chain is built from TRBV7-2 and TRBJ2-5; 14 bases map to TRBD2. The CDR3 is made up of 16 amino acids. Germline loops: CDR1 SGHTA, CDR2 FQGNSA. V lost 4 bases to trimming and J lost 4 bases; unmatched junction nucleotides: 5. The CDR3 DNA reads as TGTGCCAGCAGCTCGGGACTAGCGGGAGTCGGAGAGACCCAGTACTTC. Its protein is CASSSGLAGVGETQYF. Based on the CDR3 plus reference TRBV7-2 and TRBJ2-5, the full variable domain is GAGVSQSPSNKVTEKGKDVELRCDPISGHTALYWYRQSLGQGLEFLIYFQGNSAPDKSGLPSDRFSAERTGGSVSTLTIQRTQQEDSAVYLCASSSGLAGVGETQYFGPGTRLLVL.

V is TRBV27 and J is TRBJ2-7; D tentatively fits TRBD1 or TRBD2 (5 bases each). Germline V CDR1 and CDR2: MNHEY, SMNVEV (reference sequence). The CDR3 length is 14 residues. Deletions cut 5 bases from V and 2 bases from J, with 13 bases between. The CDR3, as DNA: TGTGCCAGCAGTCGGCTGGGGGACCCCTACGAGCAGTACTTC. Amino acids: CASSRLGDPYEQYF.

The chain combines TRBV29-1 with TRBJ2-7; weak D call: TRBD1 (6 bases). This CDR3 contains 16 residues. Deletions cut 7 bases from V and 3 bases from J, with 25 bases between. Germline CDR1 reads SQVTM; CDR2 reads ANQGSEA. The CDR3 loop is CSARDTSPLENYEQYF. In DNA, the CDR3 is TGCAGCGCCCGGGACACCTCCCCATTGGAAAACTACGAGCAGTACTTC.

The genes are TRBV6-1 and TRBJ1-2; D might be TRBD1 (6 bases). Germline V gene data show CDR1 as MNHNS and CDR2 as SASEGT. Between the trimmed V and J ends, which lost 1 base and 2 bases, there was a span of 11 bases. CDR3 length: 15 amino acids. The DNA of the CDR3 is TGTGCCAGCAGTGAAGTACAGGGCATAAACTATGGCTACACCTTC. Protein sequence: CASSEVQGINYGYTF.

This chain uses TRBV28 with TRBJ1-1, with 12 bases lining up with TRBD1. Germline V CDR1 and CDR2: MDHEN, SYDVKM. The CDR3 runs to 16 residues. V shed 8 bases, J shed 5 bases, and the junction held 12 bases outside the gene matches. CDR3 sequence: CASPPGTGGWSTEAFF. The CDR3, as DNA: TGTGCCAGCCCACCCGGGACAGGGGGCTGGAGTACTGAAGCTTTCTTT.

This clone was recorded only once. V and J are TRBV6-1 and TRBJ2-7, with 12 positions matching TRBD2. Germline values: CDR1 MNHNS, CDR2 SASEGT. V lost 1 base, J lost 6 bases, and 13 bases stayed unmatched. The CDR3 length is 18 residues. DNA for the CDR3: TGTGCCAGCAGTGAAGAGGTCCGAGGACTAGCGGGAACCACCGAGCAGTACTTC. Its protein product is CASSEEVRGLAGTTEQYF.

This clone was counted between two and nine times. This sequence joins TRBV19 and TRBJ1-4; D unclear. The CDR3 is made up of 14 amino acids. V was shortened by 7 bases and J by 4 bases, with 13 bases between the two germline ends. Germline-derived CDR1 and CDR2 are LNHDA and SQIVND (reference sequence). The CDR3 is CASKDRRRNEKLFF. For the CDR3, the DNA is TGTGCCAGTAAAGATCGGCGGCGTAATGAAAAACTGTTTTTT.

V is TRBV6-1 and J is TRBJ2-3; TRBD2 matches 8 bases. J was trimmed by 7 bases and V by 4 bases; bases with no gene match: 10. There are 15 residues in the CDR3. Germline CDR1 MNHNS, CDR2 SASEGT. The DNA for the CDR3 is TGTGCCAGCAGTGTCCAGCGGGAGACTGTGAATACGCAGTATTTT. It specifies CASSVQRETVNTQYF.

The chain has TRBV5-1 and TRBJ2-1; the D call may be TRBD1 or TRBD2 (5 bases each). Per germline, CDR1 SGHRS and CDR2 YFSETQ. The ends were cut back, 3 bases at V and 6 bases at J, with 16 bases in the middle. The CDR3 is 15 amino acids. CDR3 DNA sequence: TGCGCCAGCAGCTCTAAGGAAGGGACGATCAATGAGCAGTTCTTC. It specifies CASSSKEGTINEQFF.

The genes are TRBV5-4 and TRBJ2-7; D is unclear. CDR1 is SGHNT and CDR2 is YYREEE in the germline V gene (reference sequence). Trimming removed 0 bases from V and 6 bases from J, with 7 bases in between. There are 12 residues in the CDR3. The CDR3 sequence: CASSLDWREQYF. The CDR3 DNA sequence: TGTGCCAGCAGCTTGGACTGGCGCGAGCAGTACTTC.

The chain uses TRBV11-2 and TRBJ2-4; 10 positions match TRBD2. V trimming: 4 bases; J trimming: 2 bases; junction bases outside the gene matches: 2. Germline V gene data show CDR1 as SGHAT and CDR2 as FQNNGV. The CDR3 is 15 residues long. The CDR3 DNA sequence: TGTGCCAGCAGCTCGGGACTAGCGACCAAAAACATTCAGTACTTC. Translation gives CASSSGLATKNIQYF.

In its sample, this clone was seen a few times. The rearrangement joins TRBV5-1 to TRBJ1-1; 9 bases are shared with TRBD1. V lost 0 bases and J lost 11; bases outside the gene matches: 5. This CDR3 has 13 residues. In germline, CDR1 is SGHRS, CDR2 YFSETQ. The CDR3 loop is CASSLAVGQGAFF. The CDR3 bases are TGCGCCAGCAGCTTGGCGGTCGGACAGGGGGCTTTCTTT. Variable domain in full (rest from reference TRBV5-1 and TRBJ1-1): KAGVTQTPRYLIKTRGQQVTLSCSPISGHRSVSWYQQTPGQGLQFLFEYFSETQRNKGNFPGRFSGRQFSNSRSEMNVSTLELGDSALYLCASSLAVGQGAFFGQGTRLTVV.

The chain couples TRBV20-1 to TRBJ1-2, with D unclear. From germline, CDR1 is DFQATT and CDR2 SNEGSKA (reference sequence). Trimming removed 1 base at V and 8 bases at J, with 8 bases between. This CDR3 contains 11 residues. In DNA form, the CDR3 reads TGCAGTGCTAGAGCCGGCGAAGGCTACACCTTC. The encoded protein is CSARAGEGYTF.

The chain employs TRBV5-5 and TRBJ2-7; D may match TRBD1 or TRBD2 (6 bases each). This CDR3 has 14 amino acids. The germline V and J ends were trimmed by 7 bases and 5 bases, with 19 bases remaining between them. The germline V gene has CDR1 SGHKS and CDR2 YYEKEE (reference sequence). CDR3 sequence: CASDLGGTRNEQYF. In DNA, the CDR3 is TGTGCCAGCGACTTAGGGGGGACCAGGAACGAGCAGTACTTC.

The V call is TRBV5-1, the J call TRBJ1-1, with D hard to call. CDR1 SGHRS and CDR2 YFSETQ come from the germline V gene. Trimming removed 6 bases from V and 0 bases from J, with 18 bases in between. The CDR3 totals 16 residues. The CDR3 here is CASTEIGPGMNTEAFF. The CDR3 nucleotides read TGCGCCAGCACCGAAATCGGCCCGGGGATGAACACTGAAGCTTTCTTT.

In DNA, the CDR3 is TGCAGCGTTGTCCCCGCGAGGGGGGGTGAGCAGTTCTTC. It yields the protein CSVVPARGGEQFF. The chain uses TRBV29-1 and TRBJ2-1; tentative D call: TRBD2 (7 bases). The V gene lost 4 bases and the J gene lost 9 bases, with 16 bases spanning the gap. Per germline, CDR1 SQVTM and CDR2 ANQGSEA. The CDR3 extends over 13 amino acids.

This clone was seen once. This chain uses TRBV12-5 with TRBJ2-1; D might be TRBD1 (5 bases). CDR3 length: 17 residues. Germline CDR1 reads LGHNT; CDR2 reads FRNRAP. V lost 0 bases to trimming and J lost 6 bases, with 18 bases between them. CDR3 loop: CASGLVHTQGFGNEQFF. The DNA of the CDR3 is TGTGCTAGTGGTTTGGTCCATACGCAGGGCTTCGGCAATGAGCAGTTCTTC.

The chain couples TRBV9 to TRBJ2-3; D call uncertain. With 3 bases removed from V and 3 bases from J, the gap between germline ends came to 5 bases. Germline V lookup: CDR1 SGDLS, CDR2 YYNGEE. The CDR3 contains 12 residues. The CDR3 DNA reads as TGTGCCAGCAGCGAATCGACAGATACGCAGTATTTT. It codes for CASSESTDTQYF. The entire variable domain, with the rest obtained from reference TRBV9 and TRBJ2-3, is as follows: DSGVTQTPKHLITATGQRVTLRCSPRSGDLSVYWYQQSLDQGLQFLIQYYNGEERAKGNILERFSAQQFPDLHSELNLSSLELGDSALYFCASSESTDTQYFGPGTRLTVL.

As for this clone: A junction boundary mismatches the germline segment, possibly from a read error. This chain links TRBV27 with TRBJ2-7; TRBD1 agrees at 8 bases. The CDR3 has 19 amino acids. Germline CDR1 is MNHEY and CDR2 is SMNVEV (reference sequence). CDR3 in amino acids: CASSTRYLDGTGLPYVQYF. CDR3 in DNA: TGTGCCAGCAGTACCCGGTACCTTGATGGGACAGGATTACCCTACGTGCAGTACTTC.

The chain links TRBV5-1 to TRBJ2-2; TRBD1 agrees at 9 bases. This CDR3 contains 19 residues. In germline, CDR1 is SGHRS, CDR2 YFSETQ. V dropped 7 bases and J dropped 0; count of bases not matched to a gene: 16. CDR3 in amino acids: CASQPFLGQGNANTGELFF. The CDR3 DNA follows: TGCGCCAGCCAACCCTTCTTGGGACAGGGCAACGCGAACACCGGGGAGCTGTTTTTT.

This chain links TRBV29-1 with TRBJ2-1; D not resolved. The length of the CDR3 is 14 residues. Deletions cut 2 bases from V and 0 bases from J, with 8 bases between. The germline V gene has CDR1 SQVTM and CDR2 ANQGSEA. The CDR3 bases are TGCAGCGTTGAATTTGCGTCCTCCTACAATGAGCAGTTCTTC. The encoded protein is CSVEFASSYNEQFF.